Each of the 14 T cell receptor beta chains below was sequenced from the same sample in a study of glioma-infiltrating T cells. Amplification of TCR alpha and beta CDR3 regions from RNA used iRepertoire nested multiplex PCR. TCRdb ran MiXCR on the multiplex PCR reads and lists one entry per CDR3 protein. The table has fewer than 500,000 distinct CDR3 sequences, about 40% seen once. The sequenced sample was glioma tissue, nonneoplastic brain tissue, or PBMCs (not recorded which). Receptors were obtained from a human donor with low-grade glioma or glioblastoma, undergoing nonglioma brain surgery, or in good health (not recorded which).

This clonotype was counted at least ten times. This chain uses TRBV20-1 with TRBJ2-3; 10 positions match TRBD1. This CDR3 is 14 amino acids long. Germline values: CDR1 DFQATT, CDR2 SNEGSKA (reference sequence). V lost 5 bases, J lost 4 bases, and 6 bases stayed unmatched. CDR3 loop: CSAEDRGSPDTQYF. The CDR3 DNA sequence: TGCAGTGCTGAGGACAGGGGGAGTCCAGATACGCAGTATTTT.

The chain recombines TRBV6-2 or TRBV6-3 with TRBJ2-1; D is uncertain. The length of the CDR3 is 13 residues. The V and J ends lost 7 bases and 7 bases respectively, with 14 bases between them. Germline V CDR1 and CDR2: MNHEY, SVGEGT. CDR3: CASTYSWWNEQFF. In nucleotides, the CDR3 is TGTGCCAGCACCTATAGTTGGTGGAATGAGCAGTTCTTC.

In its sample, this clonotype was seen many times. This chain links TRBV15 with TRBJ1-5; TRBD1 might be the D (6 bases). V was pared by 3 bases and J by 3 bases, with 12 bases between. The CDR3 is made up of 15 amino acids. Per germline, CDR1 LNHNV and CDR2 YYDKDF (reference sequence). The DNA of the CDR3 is TGTGCCACCAGCAGGGGTACAGGGTCCAATCAGCCCCAGCATTTT. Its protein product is CATSRGTGSNQPQHF.

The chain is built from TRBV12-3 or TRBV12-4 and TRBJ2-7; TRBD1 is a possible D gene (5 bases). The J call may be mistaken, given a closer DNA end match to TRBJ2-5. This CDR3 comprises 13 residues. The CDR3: CASSLEPGETQYF. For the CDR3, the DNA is TGTGCCAGCAGTTTAGAACCAGGGGAGACCCAGTACTTC.

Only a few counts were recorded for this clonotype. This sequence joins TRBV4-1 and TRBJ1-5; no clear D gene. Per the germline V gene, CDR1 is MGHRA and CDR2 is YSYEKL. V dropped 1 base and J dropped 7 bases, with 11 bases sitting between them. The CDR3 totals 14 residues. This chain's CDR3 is CASSQVSTLQPQHF. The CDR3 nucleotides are TGCGCCAGCAGCCAAGTCTCGACTTTACAGCCCCAGCATTTT.

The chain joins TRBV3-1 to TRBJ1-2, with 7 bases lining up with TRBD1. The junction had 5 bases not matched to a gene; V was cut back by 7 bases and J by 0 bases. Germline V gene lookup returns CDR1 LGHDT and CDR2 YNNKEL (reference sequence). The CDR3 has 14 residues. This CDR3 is CASKKQGTNYGYTF. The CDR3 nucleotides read TGTGCCAGCAAAAAACAGGGGACTAACTATGGCTACACCTTC.

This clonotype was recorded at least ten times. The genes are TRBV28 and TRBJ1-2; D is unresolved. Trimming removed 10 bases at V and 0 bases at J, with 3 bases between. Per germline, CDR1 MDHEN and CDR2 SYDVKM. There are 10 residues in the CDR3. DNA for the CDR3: TGTGCCACCTCTAACTATGGCTACACCTTC. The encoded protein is CATSNYGYTF.

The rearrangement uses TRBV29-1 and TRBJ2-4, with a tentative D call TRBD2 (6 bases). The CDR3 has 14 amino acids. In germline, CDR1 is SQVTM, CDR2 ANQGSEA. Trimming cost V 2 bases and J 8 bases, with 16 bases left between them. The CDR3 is CSVEPLAPRDIQYF. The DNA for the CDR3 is TGCAGCGTTGAACCCCTAGCGCCCCGGGACATTCAGTACTTC.

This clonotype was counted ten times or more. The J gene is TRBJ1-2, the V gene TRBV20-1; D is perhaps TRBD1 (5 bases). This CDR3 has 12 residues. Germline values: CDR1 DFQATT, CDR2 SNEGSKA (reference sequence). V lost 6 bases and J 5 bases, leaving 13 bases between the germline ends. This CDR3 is CSAPLGAYGYTF. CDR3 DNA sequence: TGCAGTGCCCCCCTAGGGGCGTATGGCTACACCTTC.

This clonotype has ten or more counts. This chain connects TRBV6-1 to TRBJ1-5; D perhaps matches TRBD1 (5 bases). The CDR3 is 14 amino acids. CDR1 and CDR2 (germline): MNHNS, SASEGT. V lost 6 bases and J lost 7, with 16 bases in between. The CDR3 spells CASSQDWPGQPQHF. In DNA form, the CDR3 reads TGTGCCAGCAGCCAGGACTGGCCAGGGCAGCCCCAGCATTTT.

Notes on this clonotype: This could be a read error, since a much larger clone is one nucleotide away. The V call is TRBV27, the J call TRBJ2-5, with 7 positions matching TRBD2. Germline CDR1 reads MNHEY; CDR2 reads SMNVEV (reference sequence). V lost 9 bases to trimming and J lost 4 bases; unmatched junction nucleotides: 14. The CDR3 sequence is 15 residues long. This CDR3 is CASSPGLAEVETQYF. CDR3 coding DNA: TGTGCCAGTTCCCCGGGGCTAGCGGAAGTAGAGACCCAGTACTTC.

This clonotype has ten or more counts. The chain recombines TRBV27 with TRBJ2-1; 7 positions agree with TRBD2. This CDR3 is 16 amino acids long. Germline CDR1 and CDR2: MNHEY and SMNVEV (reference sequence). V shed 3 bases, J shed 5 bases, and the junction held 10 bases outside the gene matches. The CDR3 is CASSLIGLGAHNEQFF. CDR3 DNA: TGTGCCAGCAGTTTGATCGGACTAGGTGCGCACAATGAGCAGTTCTTC.

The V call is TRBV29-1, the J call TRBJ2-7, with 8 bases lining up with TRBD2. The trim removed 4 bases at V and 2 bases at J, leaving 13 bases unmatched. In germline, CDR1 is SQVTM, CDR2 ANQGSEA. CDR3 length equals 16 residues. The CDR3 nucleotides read TGCAGCGTTGGGGAAAGGGGAAGCGGGAGACCCTACGAGCAGTACTTC. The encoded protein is CSVGERGSGRPYEQYF.

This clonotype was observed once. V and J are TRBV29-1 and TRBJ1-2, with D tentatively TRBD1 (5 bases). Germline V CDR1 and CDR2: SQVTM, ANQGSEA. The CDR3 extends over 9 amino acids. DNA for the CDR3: TGCGGAGGGGTGAATGGCTACACCTTC. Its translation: CGGVNGYTF. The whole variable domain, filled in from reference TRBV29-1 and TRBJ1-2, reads SAVISQKPSRDICQRGTSLTIQCQVDSQVTMMFWYRQQPGQSLTLIATANQGSEATYESGFVIDKFPISRPNLTFSTLTVSNMSPEDSSIYLCGGVNGYTFGSGTRLTVV.